Presented here are 32 T cell receptor beta chains from one specimen sequenced in a study of T cell changes during pregnancy in multiple sclerosis. Measured with immunoSEQ multiplex PCR; TCRdb has only the in-frame clones, and not every one. Here the sample spans about 40,000 clones, around nine tenths being singletons. The material was peripheral blood, obtained before pregnancy. The receptors originated from a female donor with multiple sclerosis, enrolled in a pregnancy study.

This sequence joins TRBV30 and TRBJ1-5; D is unresolved. Germline loops: CDR1 GTSNPN, CDR2 SVGIG (reference sequence). The CDR3 totals 13 residues. V lost 1 base and J lost 5, with 9 bases in between. Here the CDR3 DNA reads TGTGCCTGGAGTGCAACAGAAGATCAGCCCCAGCATTTT. Translating gives CAWSATEDQPQHF.

V usage is TRBV28 and J usage is TRBJ1-2; D gene uncertain. The CDR3 length is 11 residues. Trimming removed 5 bases from V and 2 bases from J, with 3 bases in between. Germline V gene lookup returns CDR1 MDHEN and CDR2 SYDVKM. The CDR3 nucleotides read TGTGCCAGCAGTCTAAACTATGGCTACACCTTC. It encodes CASSLNYGYTF.

The CDR3 sequence is CASSSSTGTAGNTEAFF. In nucleotides, the CDR3 is TGTGCCAGCAGCTCCAGCACTGGGACTGCCGGGAACACTGAAGCTTTCTTT. The gene calls are TRBV7-3 and TRBJ1-1; possibly TRBD1 for D (5 bases). Per the germline V gene, CDR1 is SGHTA and CDR2 is FQGTGA. The ends were cut back, 4 bases at V and 1 base at J, with 19 bases in the middle. The CDR3 covers 17 residues.

This chain joins TRBV5-1 and TRBJ2-3; 8 bases are a match to TRBD2. J lost 5 bases, V lost 4 bases, and 9 bases had no gene match. Germline V lookup: CDR1 SGHRS, CDR2 YFSETQ. This CDR3 comprises 15 residues. DNA of the CDR3: TGCGCCAGCAGCCAAACCGGGACTAGTCTAGATACGCAGTATTTT. Translating gives CASSQTGTSLDTQYF.

J is TRBJ2-1 and V is TRBV7-9; TRBD1 matches 12 bases. Germline lookup yields CDR1 SEHNR and CDR2 FQNEAQ (reference sequence). With 5 bases clipped from V and 9 bases from J, the junction kept 8 bases outside the gene matches. This CDR3 is built from 15 residues. CDR3 in amino acids: CASSVGQGALGEQFF. The CDR3, as DNA: TGTGCCAGCAGCGTGGGACAGGGGGCATTGGGTGAGCAGTTCTTC.

The V and J genes are TRBV27 and TRBJ1-3; 7 bases are shared with TRBD1. The CDR3 loop spans 14 amino acids. Unmatched junction bases numbered 0, after V lost 2 bases and J lost 2 bases. Germline CDR1 MNHEY, CDR2 SMNVEV (reference sequence). CDR3 protein: CASSLDRAGNTIYF. The CDR3, as DNA: TGTGCCAGCAGTTTAGACAGGGCTGGAAACACCATATATTTT.

The CDR3 reads CASSLGGGQGRWDEQYF. The CDR3 DNA follows: TGTGCCAGCAGCTTAGGGGGGGGACAGGGGCGATGGGACGAGCAGTACTTC. The V call is TRBV7-9, the J call TRBJ2-7; 10 nucleotides line up with TRBD1. CDR1 SEHNR and CDR2 FQNEAQ come from the germline V gene (reference sequence). The trim removed 1 base at V and 5 bases at J, leaving 11 bases unmatched. The CDR3 covers 17 residues.

This clone was observed a few times. The chain employs TRBV4-3 and TRBJ2-3, with 9 bases lining up with TRBD2. The CDR3 length is 15 residues. The V segment lost 1 base and the J segment 1 base; nucleotides outside the gene matches: 0. Looked up from germline, CDR1 is LGHNA and CDR2 is YSLEER. In nucleotides, the CDR3 is TGCGCCAGCAGCCAAGGACTAGCGGGCACAGATACGCAGTATTTT. It yields the protein CASSQGLAGTDTQYF.

The genes are TRBV6-1 and TRBJ1-5, with 10 bases fitting TRBD1. The CDR3 runs to 17 residues. V lost 4 bases and J lost 4; bases outside the gene matches: 10. Germline-derived CDR1 and CDR2 are MNHNS and SASEGT. CDR3 sequence (DNA): TGTGCCAGCAGTGGCGACAGGGGGCTTGGAAAAAATCAGCCCCAGCATTTT. Translation: CASSGDRGLGKNQPQHF.

This clone has only one observation. The V and J genes are TRBV6-6 and TRBJ1-6, with a possible D match to TRBD1 (6 bases). Trimming stripped 5 bases from V and 8 bases from J, with 10 bases between. This CDR3 is built from 13 residues. Germline assignment: CDR1 MNHNY and CDR2 SVGAGI (reference sequence). DNA for the CDR3: TGTGCCAGCAGTACAGGGTACGATTCACCCCTCCACTTT. It translates to CASSTGYDSPLHF.

The gene calls are TRBV28 and TRBJ1-2; tentatively, D is TRBD1 (5 bases). The CDR3 is made up of 15 amino acids. Trimming took 4 bases from V and 2 from J, leaving 14 bases between them. Germline V gene data show CDR1 as MDHEN and CDR2 as SYDVKM. The CDR3 DNA reads TGTGCCAGCAGTTCCCCCGGGGGGGGAAACTATGGCTACACCTTC. This gives the protein CASSSPGGGNYGYTF.

This rearrangement joins TRBV5-6 to TRBJ1-1, with 8 bases fitting TRBD1. The trim removed 4 bases at V and 5 bases at J, leaving 13 bases unmatched. Germline assignment: CDR1 SGHDT and CDR2 YYEEEE. The CDR3 length is 16 residues. The CDR3 here is CASSPWNRGSGTEAFF. Written as DNA, the CDR3 is TGTGCCAGCAGCCCATGGAACAGGGGGAGTGGGACTGAAGCTTTCTTT.

The J gene is TRBJ2-1, the V gene TRBV28; D possibly corresponds to TRBD2 (6 bases). The CDR3 consists of 14 residues. Germline V gene data show CDR1 as MDHEN and CDR2 as SYDVKM. The ends were cut back, 3 bases at V and 1 base at J, with 7 bases in the middle. The CDR3 DNA is TGTGCCAGCAGTTTGGAGGGGTCCTACAATGAGCAGTTCTTC. Translated: CASSLEGSYNEQFF.

This chain links TRBV7-9 with TRBJ2-5, with 8 nucleotides matching TRBD2. This CDR3 contains 17 residues. V shed 3 bases, J shed 0 bases, and the junction held 9 bases outside the gene matches. The germline V gene encodes CDR1 SEHNR and CDR2 FQNEAQ (reference sequence). CDR3 protein: CASSFGTLGGDQETQYF. The DNA of the CDR3 is TGTGCCAGCAGCTTCGGGACCCTCGGGGGGGACCAAGAGACCCAGTACTTC.

CDR3 DNA: TGCGCCAGCAGTTCTCCGGAGGGACTAGCGGGAAGCAATGAGCAGTTCTTC. Its translation is CASSSPEGLAGSNEQFF. The chain carries TRBV5-1 and TRBJ2-1; 13 bases are a match to TRBD2. CDR3 length: 17 amino acids. Losses at the gene ends were 5 bases for V and 6 bases for J; bases not matched to a gene: 11. Germline V gene data show CDR1 as SGHRS and CDR2 as YFSETQ.

V and J are TRBV5-1 and TRBJ2-3; 7 nucleotides line up with TRBD2. J was trimmed by 3 bases and V by 6 bases; bases with no gene match: 7. CDR1 and CDR2 (germline): SGHRS, YFSETQ. The CDR3 loop spans 14 amino acids. CDR3 DNA: TGCGCCAGCACCCTAGCGGAGATAACAGATACGCAGTATTTT. Its protein product is CASTLAEITDTQYF.

The J gene is TRBJ1-1, the V gene TRBV6-5; TRBD1 is a possible D gene (5 bases). V was shortened by 0 bases and J by 5 bases, with 16 bases between the two germline ends. Germline V gene lookup returns CDR1 MNHEY and CDR2 SVGAGI. The CDR3 sequence is 16 residues long. CDR3 amino acids: CASSYSWGPGQTEAFF. Written as DNA, the CDR3 is TGTGCCAGCAGTTACTCCTGGGGCCCCGGACAAACTGAAGCTTTCTTT.

The J gene is TRBJ2-3, the V gene TRBV7-2; TRBD2 might be the D (5 bases). Germline values: CDR1 SGHTA, CDR2 FQGNSA. Trimming pared 2 bases from V and 5 bases from J, leaving 17 bases between. This CDR3 region has 16 residues. For the CDR3, the DNA is TGTGCCAGCAGCTTACACTCTAGCCCTATTGGAGATACGCAGTATTTT. This sequence encodes CASSLHSSPIGDTQYF.

The chain recombines TRBV5-1 with TRBJ2-1; TRBD2 aligns across 8 bases. Germline V gene data show CDR1 as SGHRS and CDR2 as YFSETQ. The CDR3 totals 15 residues. Losses at the gene ends were 0 bases for V and 5 bases for J; bases not matched to a gene: 4. The CDR3 sequence: CASSLAAGVDNEQFF. CDR3 DNA: TGCGCCAGCAGCTTGGCAGCGGGAGTCGACAATGAGCAGTTCTTC.

CDR3 protein: CARRDTNTGELFF. Written as DNA, the CDR3 is TGTGCCCGCCGGGACACTAACACCGGGGAGCTGTTTTTT. This sequence joins TRBV6-1 and TRBJ2-2; D might be TRBD1 (6 bases). The CDR3 loop spans 13 amino acids. V was cut by 11 bases and J by 2 bases, with 12 bases left in between. Germline V gene data show CDR1 as MNHNS and CDR2 as SASEGT.

The genes are TRBV5-1 and TRBJ2-1, with TRBD2 matching over 11 bases. Looked up from germline, CDR1 is SGHRS and CDR2 is YFSETQ. With 2 bases clipped from V and 0 bases from J, the junction kept 7 bases outside the gene matches. The length of the CDR3 is 18 residues. The CDR3 nucleotides are TGCGCCAGCAGCTTAGGACTAGCGGGTCGGAGCTCCTACAATGAGCAGTTCTTC. It yields the protein CASSLGLAGRSSYNEQFF.

The gene calls are TRBV7-9 and TRBJ2-7, with TRBD1 matching 7 bases. This CDR3 comprises 14 residues. Germline lookup yields CDR1 SEHNR and CDR2 FQNEAQ (reference sequence). Losses at the gene ends were 4 bases for V and 0 bases for J; bases not matched to a gene: 3. This chain's CDR3 is CASSWTGDSYEQYF. The CDR3 coding sequence is TGTGCCAGCAGCTGGACAGGCGACTCCTACGAGCAGTACTTC.

This clone occurred once. The gene calls are TRBV6-1 and TRBJ2-1; 10 bases map to TRBD1. V lost 4 bases and J lost 4; bases outside the gene matches: 10. Germline values: CDR1 MNHNS, CDR2 SASEGT. The CDR3 totals 17 residues. CDR3 loop: CASSGVTGGAVYNEQFF. CDR3 bases: TGTGCCAGCAGTGGAGTGACAGGGGGCGCGGTGTACAATGAGCAGTTCTTC.

The rearrangement links TRBV28 to TRBJ1-5; TRBD1 matches 8 bases. CDR1 MDHEN and CDR2 SYDVKM come from the germline V gene. The CDR3 spans 14 residues. Germline trimming cut 2 bases from V and 4 bases from J; bases unmatched to any gene: 1. CDR3 sequence reads: CASSLGDRNQPQHF. CDR3 DNA: TGTGCCAGCAGTTTAGGGGACAGGAATCAGCCCCAGCATTTT.

The chain uses TRBV27 and TRBJ2-2; the D gene is possibly TRBD1 (6 bases). The CDR3 length is 17 residues. Germline V gives CDR1 MNHEY, CDR2 SMNVEV (reference sequence). V lost 3 bases to trimming and J lost 4 bases, with 18 bases between them. The CDR3 here is CASSFSSGHLTTGELFF. Here the CDR3 DNA reads TGTGCCAGCAGTTTTTCGTCGGGACACTTAACCACCGGGGAGCTGTTTTTT.

The genes are TRBV5-3 and TRBJ1-4; 10 bases map to TRBD1. Being an ORF, TRBV5-3 has a function that is uncertain. The CDR3 runs 13 residues. With V trimmed by 3 bases and J by 8 bases, 1 base remained unmatched. The CDR3 DNA reads TGTGCCAGAAGCTGGGACAGGGGCGAAAAACTGTTTTTT. Amino acids: CARSWDRGEKLFF.

The rearrangement links TRBV5-1 to TRBJ1-1; D perhaps matches TRBD1 (6 bases). V lost 4 bases and J 6 bases, leaving 10 bases between the germline ends. Per the germline V gene, CDR1 is SGHRS and CDR2 is YFSETQ. The CDR3 spans 12 residues. The chain's CDR3 is CASSTTGSEAFF. Here the CDR3 DNA reads TGCGCCAGCAGCACCACAGGGTCTGAAGCTTTCTTT. The full variable domain, in which reference TRBV5-1 and TRBJ1-1 provide the parts outside the CDR3, is KAGVTQTPRYLIKTRGQQVTLSCSPISGHRSVSWYQQTPGQGLQFLFEYFSETQRNKGNFPGRFSGRQFSNSRSEMNVSTLELGDSALYLCASSTTGSEAFFGQGTRLTVV.

This chain joins TRBV18 and TRBJ2-1, with 9 nucleotides matching TRBD1. Germline V gives CDR1 KGHSH, CDR2 LQKENI. The CDR3 extends over 17 amino acids. V lost 3 bases to trimming and J lost 9 bases; unmatched junction nucleotides: 15. This chain's CDR3 is CASSPREQGAQGSEQFF. CDR3 DNA: TGTGCCAGCTCACCCAGAGAACAGGGGGCGCAGGGGAGTGAGCAGTTCTTC.

The genes are TRBV7-9 and TRBJ2-2; D unclear. The CDR3 consists of 14 residues. Germline assignment: CDR1 SEHNR and CDR2 FQNEAQ (reference sequence). Trimming left V 1 base short and J 4 bases short, with 7 bases between. Here the CDR3 reads CASSLGQSTGELFF. Here the CDR3 DNA reads TGTGCCAGCAGCTTAGGCCAGTCCACCGGGGAGCTGTTTTTT.

V is TRBV28 and J is TRBJ1-6; the D gene is possibly TRBD1 (5 bases). The V end lost 3 bases, the J end lost 0 bases, and 6 bases lay between the germline ends. The length of the CDR3 is 15 residues. Germline V CDR1 and CDR2: MDHEN, SYDVKM. The CDR3 sequence is CASSLGPSYNSPLHF. CDR3 nucleotide sequence: TGTGCCAGCAGTTTGGGGCCCTCCTATAATTCACCCCTCCACTTT. Combining the CDR3 with reference TRBV28 and TRBJ1-6 gives the whole variable domain DVKVTQSSRYLVKRTGEKVFLECVQDMDHENMFWYRQDPGLGLRLIYFSYDVKMKEKGDIPEGYSVSREKKERFSLILESASTNQTSMYLCASSLGPSYNSPLHFGNGTRLTVT.

V and J are TRBV6-4 and TRBJ2-2; D uncertain. In germline, CDR1 is MRHNA, CDR2 SNTAGT. Trimming removed 5 bases from V and 4 bases from J, with 11 bases in between. This CDR3 spans 14 amino acids. The CDR3 spells CASSFGSGTGELFF. The CDR3 DNA reads TGTGCCAGCAGTTTCGGTTCGGGCACCGGGGAGCTGTTTTTT.

V gene TRBV7-3 combines with J gene TRBJ1-2; D is unresolved. This CDR3 spans 14 amino acids. Trimming left V 0 bases short and J 4 bases short, with 9 bases between. Germline assignment: CDR1 SGHTA and CDR2 FQGTGA. CDR3 sequence (DNA): TGTGCCAGCAGCTTAACGTCTGCGGTCTATGGCTACACCTTC. It specifies CASSLTSAVYGYTF.